These 2 T cell receptor beta chains were all obtained from the same sample, sequenced in a study of blood T cell repertoires in COVID-19. Method: immunoSEQ multiplex PCR; TCRdb's copy keeps in-frame clones and lacks some. The profile shows approximately 200,000 clones, 80% to 85% of them singletons. Sequencing was done on a sample of peripheral blood. Every receptor here comes from a woman aged 80 or over with COVID-19, enrolled during active disease.

Concerning this clone itself: Other DNA sequences within the sample encode an identical CDR3. V usage is TRBV19 and J usage is TRBJ1-2; 11 bases are shared with TRBD1. Per the germline V gene, CDR1 is LNHDA and CDR2 is SQIVND (reference sequence). The CDR3 totals 14 residues. The V gene end was trimmed by 5 bases and the J gene end by 4 bases; junction bases not matched to a gene: 3. The CDR3 reads CASSPGQGAYGYTF. DNA of the CDR3: TGTGCCAGTAGTCCCGGACAGGGGGCCTATGGCTACACCTTC.

The chain is built from TRBV2 and TRBJ1-5; tentative D call: TRBD1 (6 bases). This CDR3 contains 13 residues. V was trimmed by 8 bases and J by 5 bases, leaving 13 bases between them. Germline-derived CDR1 and CDR2 are SNHLY and FYNNEI. CDR3 region: CASGGQGHQPQHF. Written as DNA, the CDR3 is TGTGCCAGCGGTGGGCAGGGGCATCAGCCCCAGCATTTT.